Detailed here is one T cell receptor (beta chain). Researchers used genomic DNA as the template to profile TCR beta VDJ and CDR3. TCRdb itself ran the reads through MiXCR, one entry per CDR3 protein. The sample carries about 210,000 distinct CDR3 sequences, approximately 35% recorded once. The data belong to a study of CD8+CD57+ T cells in acquired aplastic anemia. The source of this sequence is a human donor in good health, serving as a control. Sequences were obtained from sorted CD4+, CD8+, or CD8+CD57+ T cells (not recorded which) from PBMCs.

The CDR3 loop reads CASSRTASTDTQYF. CDR3 nucleotides: TGTGCCAGCAGCAGGACAGCTAGCACAGATACGCAGTATTTT. The V call is TRBV5-6, the J call TRBJ2-3, with a possible D match to TRBD1 (6 bases). The germline V gene encodes CDR1 SGHDT and CDR2 YYEEEE. The CDR3 consists of 14 residues. V lost 4 bases, J lost 0 bases, and 9 bases lay in between.